This record looks at one T cell receptor (beta chain) sequence and its context. In the study's own analysis: How many nucleated cells were present was estimated from reference gene primer amplification. Assay used: immunoSEQ multiplex PCR; TCRdb lists only in-frame clones, some missing. That table gives V, J and clone size, and the DNA gave D and trimming. The sample includes approximately 200,000 clones, 70% to 90% seen only once; the top ten take 10%. This sample was included in a study of blood T cell repertoires in COVID-19. Overall study: The United States, Italy and Spain provided the acute and convalescent COVID-19 samples. PBMCs, B-cell-depleted T cells, or T cells were the source of the cDNA or gDNA that made up the material.

Germline CDR1 SEHNR, CDR2 FQNEAQ (reference sequence). V shed 6 bases and J 2 bases; nucleotides not matched to a gene: 10. The CDR3 totals 16 residues. Material for sequencing was peripheral blood. V is TRBV7-9 and J is TRBJ2-3, with 8 positions matching TRBD2. This TCR came from a woman older than 75 with acute or convalescent COVID-19. The CDR3 region has the DNA TGTGCCAGCAGGTGGGGCGCTAGCGGGTTCACAGATACGCAGTATTTT. Amino acids: CASRWGASGFTDTQYF.